Each of the 6 T cell receptor beta chains below was sequenced from the same sample in a study of blood T cell repertoires in COVID-19. The repertoire was sequenced with immunoSEQ multiplex PCR; TCRdb's copy has only in-frame clones and lacks some. Here the sample spans hundreds of thousands of clones, more than 85% being singletons. Sequencing was done on a sample of peripheral blood. The receptors stem from a man between 60 and 70 years old with COVID-19, enrolled during active disease.

This sequence joins TRBV4-3 and TRBJ2-1, with 7 nucleotides matching TRBD2. Germline V gene sequence: CDR1 LGHNA, CDR2 YSLEER. V gave up 3 bases and J gave up 2 bases; unmatched junction bases: 13. This CDR3 is built from 18 residues. CDR3 in amino acids: CASSQGSSAGEAYNEQFF. The CDR3 DNA is TGCGCCAGCAGCCAGGGGAGTTCGGCGGGAGAGGCCTACAATGAGCAGTTCTTC.

This sequence joins TRBV7-9 and TRBJ1-3, with D possibly TRBD1 on 6 matching bases. The V end lost 3 bases, the J end lost 0 bases, and 9 bases lay between the germline ends. The CDR3 is made up of 15 amino acids. CDR1 SEHNR and CDR2 FQNEAQ come from the germline V gene (reference sequence). The CDR3, as DNA: TGTGCCAGCAGCTTTGACAGGTTCTCTGGAAACACCATATATTTT. Protein: CASSFDRFSGNTIYF.

This chain's CDR3 is CASSLAGGQFYEQYF. In nucleotides, the CDR3 is TGCGCCAGCAGCTTAGCGGGAGGTCAATTCTACGAGCAGTACTTC. V and J are TRBV5-1 and TRBJ2-7; 9 nucleotides align to TRBD2. Germline loops: CDR1 SGHRS, CDR2 YFSETQ. This CDR3 has 15 residues. J gave up 3 bases and V 2 bases, and 6 bases lay outside the gene matches.

This chain links TRBV12-2 with TRBJ2-1; the table's D call, TRBD2, has no DNA check behind it. TRBV12-2 represents a pseudogene. The CDR3 is 13 residues long. CDR3 DNA sequence: TGTGCAAGTCGCTTATTAGTAATTAATGAGCAGTTCTTC. It yields the protein CASRLLVINEQFF.

The chain employs TRBV10-1 and TRBJ1-1; 12 bases map to TRBD1. V gave up 6 bases and J gave up 11 bases; unmatched junction bases: 7. The germline gives CDR1 WNHNN, CDR2 SYGVQD (reference sequence). The CDR3 covers 13 residues. CDR3 bases: TGCGCCAGCAGCCGGGACAGGGGGCTTCTGGCTTTCTTT. This gives the protein CASSRDRGLLAFF.

The chain combines TRBV29-1 with TRBJ1-5; the D is unclear. Trimming cost V 4 bases and J 11 bases, with 18 bases left between them. The CDR3 length is 13 residues. Germline assignment: CDR1 SQVTM and CDR2 ANQGSEA. CDR3 in DNA: TGCAGCGTTGTTGGTGCCGCCACTCGGGCCCAGCATTTT. Its protein product is CSVVGAATRAQHF.